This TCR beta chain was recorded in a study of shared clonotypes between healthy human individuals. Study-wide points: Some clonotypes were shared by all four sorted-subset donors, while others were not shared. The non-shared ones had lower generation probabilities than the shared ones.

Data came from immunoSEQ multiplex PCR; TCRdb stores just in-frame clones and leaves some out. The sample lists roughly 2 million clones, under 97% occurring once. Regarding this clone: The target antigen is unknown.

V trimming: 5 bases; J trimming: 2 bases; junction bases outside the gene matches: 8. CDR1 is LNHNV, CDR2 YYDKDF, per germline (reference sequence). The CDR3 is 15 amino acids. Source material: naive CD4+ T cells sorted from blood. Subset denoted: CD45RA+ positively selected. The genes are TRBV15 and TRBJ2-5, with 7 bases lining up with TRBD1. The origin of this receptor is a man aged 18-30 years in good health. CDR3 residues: CATSPEGQPQETQYF. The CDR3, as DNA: TGTGCCACCAGCCCAGAGGGACAGCCACAAGAGACCCAGTACTTC.